This TCR beta chain was profiled in a study of OX40 agonist ivuxolimab in advanced cancers. About the study: An anti-OX40 (CD134) antibody with agonistic activity, ivuxolimab, was administered to patients. Patients receiving dose escalation had hepatocellular carcinoma, melanoma, renal cell or head and neck cancer.

Study-wide points: There were also nonresponders showing low normalized T-cell clonal expansion.

TCRdb's copy holds only in-frame clones and misses some; the assay was immunoSEQ multiplex PCR. The data show more than 25,000 clones, with 70% to 90% seen just once and roughly 30% held by the top ten. A remark on this clone: The antigen remains unidentified.

The germline CDR1 and CDR2 sequences are SNHLY and FYNNEI. The CDR3 sequence is 11 residues long. With 3 bases removed from V and 7 bases from J, the gap between germline ends came to 6 bases. Sequenced here: CD4+ or CD8+ T cells sorted from blood, sampled in a trial of the OX40 agonist ivuxolimab. The clonotype was recovered from an adult with an advanced solid tumor such as melanoma, head and neck, liver or kidney cancer. The chain joins TRBV2 to TRBJ1-1; D ambiguous. Here the CDR3 DNA reads TGTGCCAGCAGTGAGGGATTTGAAGCTTTCTTT. The encoded protein is CASSEGFEAFF.